Listed below are T cell receptor beta chains from one sample, sequenced in a study of neurological immune-mediated disorders. One entry per CDR3 protein results from TCRdb running MiXCR on the 5' RACE reads. The sample lists about 60,000 distinct CDR3 sequences, about 10% occurring once. The sample comprised PBMCs. All receptors come from a male donor with HTLV-1-associated myelopathy (HAM/TSP). Both conserved end residues are part of each CDR3. The order of the fields is clone size, D gene, J gene, V gene, CDR3 DNA, CDR3 protein. D genes are given only for firm matches. Rows give clone size only sometimes, using once, few, many, or a class for an expanded clone.

abundance: few
d_gene: NA
j_gene: TRBJ2-5
v_gene: TRBV7-9
CDR3nt: TGTGCCAGCAGCTTAGCCTCGGAAGAGACCCAGTACTTC
CDR3aa: CASSLASEETQYF

abundance: many
d_gene: NA
j_gene: TRBJ2-2
v_gene: TRBV9
CDR3nt: TGTGCCAGCAGCGGGGATGGACTATCCGGGGAGCTGTTTTTT
CDR3aa: CASSGDGLSGELFF

abundance: many
d_gene: NA
j_gene: TRBJ2-5
v_gene: TRBV6-1
CDR3nt: TGTGCCAGCAGTGAATCCTCAATGTACCAAGAGACCCAGTACTTC
CDR3aa: CASSESSMYQETQYF

abundance: many
d_gene: TRBD1
j_gene: TRBJ1-5
v_gene: TRBV20-1
CDR3nt: TGCAGTGCTAGCAGGGCAGGGGGTAGTCAGCCCCAGCATTTT
CDR3aa: CSASRAGGSQPQHF

abundance: NA
d_gene: NA
j_gene: TRBJ2-1
v_gene: TRBV11-3
CDR3nt: TGTGCCAGCTTAGTGGCGGTTGAGCAGTTCTTC
CDR3aa: CASLVAVEQFF

abundance: many
d_gene: NA
j_gene: TRBJ1-5
v_gene: TRBV7-8
CDR3nt: TGTGCCAGCAGCTTAGAGGGAATCTATAGCAATCAGCCCCAGCATTTT
CDR3aa: CASSLEGIYSNQPQHF

abundance: many
d_gene: NA
j_gene: TRBJ1-1
v_gene: TRBV7-8
CDR3nt: TGTGCCAGCAGCTTCTCCAGACGGAACACTGAAGCTTTCTTT
CDR3aa: CASSFSRRNTEAFF

abundance: NA
d_gene: NA
j_gene: TRBJ2-5
v_gene: TRBV5-1
CDR3nt: TGCGCCAGCAGCTTGGTGGGACGGGGTGTGAGCGAGACCCAGTACTTC
CDR3aa: CASSLVGRGVSETQYF

abundance: NA
d_gene: NA
j_gene: TRBJ1-3
v_gene: TRBV19
CDR3nt: TGTGCCTCAACCCACCGACAGCGAGGAAACACCATATATTTT
CDR3aa: CASTHRQRGNTIYF

abundance: many
d_gene: NA
j_gene: TRBJ1-3
v_gene: TRBV12-3/TRBV12-4
CDR3nt: TGTGCCAGCAGTTTTTCCGGGGGTGGAAACACCATATATTTT
CDR3aa: CASSFSGGGNTIYF

abundance: many
d_gene: NA
j_gene: TRBJ1-1
v_gene: TRBV7-2
CDR3nt: TGTGCCAGCAGCTTAGCGCTAACAGGTGAAGCTTTCTTT
CDR3aa: CASSLALTGEAFF

abundance: NA
d_gene: NA
j_gene: TRBJ1-5
v_gene: TRBV15
CDR3nt: TGTGCCACCAGCAGAGATCGGATAGGGGGCAATCAGCCCCAGCATTTT
CDR3aa: CATSRDRIGGNQPQHF

abundance: many
d_gene: NA
j_gene: TRBJ2-2
v_gene: TRBV20-1
CDR3nt: TGCAGTGCTAGAGATGCATACCCGGAGGGCGGGGAGCTGTTTTTT
CDR3aa: CSARDAYPEGGELFF

abundance: many
d_gene: TRBD1
j_gene: TRBJ2-2
v_gene: TRBV6-6
CDR3nt: TGTGCCAGCAGACAGGGGCCCGGGGAGCTGTTTTTT
CDR3aa: CASRQGPGELFF

abundance: many
d_gene: NA
j_gene: TRBJ1-1
v_gene: TRBV12-3/TRBV12-4
CDR3nt: TGTGCCAGCAGTCACCTCCGCCGACAGGTCCCACCTCAAGCTTTCTTT
CDR3aa: CASSHLRRQVPPQAFF

abundance: many
d_gene: TRBD1
j_gene: TRBJ1-1
v_gene: TRBV7-2
CDR3nt: TGTGCCAGCAGCCCGAGACAGGGCTGGGACACTGAAGCTTTCTTT
CDR3aa: CASSPRQGWDTEAFF

abundance: many
d_gene: NA
j_gene: TRBJ1-6
v_gene: TRBV20-1
CDR3nt: TGCAGTGCTAACACAGGGCCCAGAATAAGCTCCTATAATTCACCCCTCCACTTT
CDR3aa: CSANTGPRISSYNSPLHF

abundance: NA
d_gene: NA
j_gene: TRBJ2-7
v_gene: TRBV20-1
CDR3nt: TGCAGTGCTACCACGTCCACCTTTACCTACGAGCAGTACTTC
CDR3aa: CSATTSTFTYEQYF

abundance: many
d_gene: NA
j_gene: TRBJ1-1
v_gene: TRBV5-1
CDR3nt: TGCGCCAGCAGCTTCCGCGACAGAAGTTCTGAAGCTTTCTTT
CDR3aa: CASSFRDRSSEAFF

abundance: many
d_gene: NA
j_gene: TRBJ2-3
v_gene: TRBV30
CDR3nt: TGTGCCTGGAGTTACGATGGGGACTCCCAGTATTTT
CDR3aa: CAWSYDGDSQYF

abundance: NA
d_gene: NA
j_gene: TRBJ2-7
v_gene: TRBV18
CDR3nt: TGTGCCAGCTCCCCCGTCAGGAATCGCGACGAGCAGTACTTC
CDR3aa: CASSPVRNRDEQYF

abundance: many
d_gene: NA
j_gene: TRBJ2-3
v_gene: TRBV15
CDR3nt: TGTGCCACCAGCAGAGTAAGGGCCAGCACAGATACGCAGTATTTT
CDR3aa: CATSRVRASTDTQYF

abundance: NA
d_gene: NA
j_gene: TRBJ2-1
v_gene: TRBV24-1
CDR3nt: TGTGCCACCAGTGACTCGAAAGGGGACACCTACAATGAGCAGTTATTT
CDR3aa: CATSDSKGDTYNEQLF

abundance: medium-sized
d_gene: NA
j_gene: TRBJ2-2
v_gene: TRBV7-9
CDR3nt: TGTGCCAGCAGCTTCAGCACCGGGGAGCTGTTTTTT
CDR3aa: CASSFSTGELFF

abundance: NA
d_gene: TRBD1
j_gene: TRBJ2-5
v_gene: TRBV5-1
CDR3nt: TGCGCCAGCACTTTGAGGACAGGGGGGGAGACCCAGTACTTC
CDR3aa: CASTLRTGGETQYF

abundance: many
d_gene: NA
j_gene: TRBJ1-1
v_gene: TRBV5-1
CDR3nt: TGCGCCAGCAGCTTGGCCGGGGTAATTGATACTGAAGCTTTCTTT
CDR3aa: CASSLAGVIDTEAFF

abundance: many
d_gene: NA
j_gene: TRBJ1-4
v_gene: TRBV7-8
CDR3nt: TGTGCCAGCAGCGAGGCGGGACACAGCAATGAAAAACTGTTTTTT
CDR3aa: CASSEAGHSNEKLFF

abundance: many
d_gene: NA
j_gene: TRBJ2-5
v_gene: TRBV11-2
CDR3nt: TGTGCCAGCAGCTCGGGACGGACGCAAGAGACCCAGTACTTC
CDR3aa: CASSSGRTQETQYF

abundance: many
d_gene: TRBD2
j_gene: TRBJ2-1
v_gene: TRBV29-1
CDR3nt: TGCAGCGTTCCTCTAGCGGGGGGCCAGTTCTTC
CDR3aa: CSVPLAGGQFF

abundance: many
d_gene: NA
j_gene: TRBJ1-5
v_gene: TRBV7-9
CDR3nt: TGTGCCAGCAGCTTTCGGGACGGGCCCCAGCATTTT
CDR3aa: CASSFRDGPQHF

abundance: many
d_gene: TRBD1
j_gene: TRBJ2-7
v_gene: TRBV5-1
CDR3nt: TGCGCCAGCAGCTTGGCCGGGACAGGGATCGACGAGCAGTACTTC
CDR3aa: CASSLAGTGIDEQYF

abundance: many
d_gene: NA
j_gene: TRBJ2-5
v_gene: TRBV5-1
CDR3nt: TGCGCCAGCACCCCGAGGGGTTTACGGGAGACCCAGTACTTC
CDR3aa: CASTPRGLRETQYF

abundance: many
d_gene: TRBD2
j_gene: TRBJ2-3
v_gene: TRBV7-9
CDR3nt: TGTGCCAGCAGACGTCTAGCGGGGTCGGACGGCACAGATACGCAGTATTTT
CDR3aa: CASRRLAGSDGTDTQYF